The clone carrying this T cell receptor beta chain was detected a few times. What it binds is not known. A junction boundary mismatches the germline segment, possibly from a read error. This specimen belongs to a study of T-cell memory formation after mild COVID-19. Across the study: Clustering of TCRs was largely donor specific.

This CDR3 spans 13 amino acids. CDR1 SNHLY and CDR2 FYNNEI come from the germline V gene. cDNA libraries for TCR alpha and TCR beta, carrying sample barcodes and UMIs, came from 5'RACE with constant-segment primers. TCRdb re-called the 5' RACE reads with MiXCR, one entry per CDR3 protein. The repertoire consists of fewer than 650,000 distinct CDR3 sequences, with roughly a sixth occurring once and the leading ten covering about 8.1%. Points from the study as a whole: Contracting CD4+ clones sat mainly in CM and EM; CD8+ in EMRA. Pre-infection memory contained some responding clones, which suggested that cross-reactive memory had joined.

This sequence originates from an adult woman who had mild COVID-19 (a few samples of this study predate the infection). Cell type and time point are not known. The sequencing input was PBMCs or a T cell subset sorted from them (not recorded which). V usage is TRBV2 and J usage is TRBJ2-3; D is unclear. DNA for the CDR3: TGTGCCAGCACTGAATTGGGCACAGATACGCAGTATTTT. Its translation: CASTELGTDTQYF.